This passage covers 15 T cell receptor beta chains from one sample sequenced in a study of early T cells in non-severe SARS-CoV-2 infection. TCRdb processed the 5' RACE reads anew with MiXCR; each CDR3 protein has one entry. The table records approximately 67,000 distinct CDR3 sequences, around a tenth of them present only once. Sequenced input: whole blood. These TCRs come from an adult who was a healthcare worker with PCR-confirmed SARS-CoV-2 infection or an uninfected control (not recorded which).

Comment on this clonotype: This may arise from a read error, as a much more abundant clone is one base away. This chain connects TRBV7-2 to TRBJ2-3; 7 nucleotides match TRBD1. J lost 5 bases, V lost 4 bases, and 9 bases had no gene match. The CDR3 covers 15 residues. The germline V gene encodes CDR1 SGHTA and CDR2 FQGNSA. CDR3 bases: TGTGCCAGCAGCTCCGAACAGGGGAGAGTAGATACGCAGTATTTT. Its translation: CASSSEQGRVDTQYF.

The rearrangement joins TRBV7-9 to TRBJ1-5; no definite D call. The germline V and J ends were trimmed by 5 bases and 0 bases, with 17 bases remaining between them. This CDR3 spans 17 amino acids. Germline-derived CDR1 and CDR2 are SEHNR and FQNEAQ (reference sequence). The CDR3 bases are TGTGCCAGCAGCCCAGACGATAGGAAATATAGCAATCAGCCCCAGCATTTT. Its protein product is CASSPDDRKYSNQPQHF.

This clonotype was found many times. This sequence joins TRBV19 and TRBJ2-7; D is perhaps TRBD2 (6 bases). The CDR3 totals 11 residues. V was clipped by 7 bases and J by 2 bases, with 6 bases between them. Germline V gene lookup returns CDR1 LNHDA and CDR2 SQIVND (reference sequence). The CDR3 loop is CASTGAYEQYF. CDR3 nucleotides: TGTGCCAGTACGGGGGCCTACGAGCAGTACTTC.

There are a few counts of this clonotype. The chain is built from TRBV11-1 and TRBJ2-1, with D perhaps TRBD2 (6 bases). The CDR3 contains 16 residues. Looked up from germline, CDR1 is SGHAT and CDR2 is FQDESV (reference sequence). Trimming removed 0 bases at V and 5 bases at J, with 14 bases between. The CDR3 loop is CASSLAGGRDNNEQFF. The CDR3 coding sequence is TGTGCCAGCAGCTTAGCGGGGGGTCGAGATAACAATGAGCAGTTCTTC.

This chain joins TRBV3-1 and TRBJ2-5, with D uncertain. The CDR3 covers 14 residues. The V end was cut by 0 bases, the J end by 1 base, with 6 bases between. Germline V gives CDR1 LGHDT, CDR2 YNNKEL (reference sequence). The CDR3: CASSQDLIQETQYF. In DNA, the CDR3 is TGTGCCAGCAGCCAAGACTTAATCCAAGAGACCCAGTACTTC.

In this sample, this clonotype turned up a few times. The CDR3 reads CASSQGRGTRLTGELFF. CDR3 in DNA: TGCGCCAGCAGCCAAGGAAGGGGGACACGCCTGACCGGGGAGCTGTTTTTT. The chain uses TRBV4-1 and TRBJ2-2; maybe TRBD1 (6 bases). Trimming took 1 base from V and 5 from J, leaving 17 bases between them. Per germline, CDR1 MGHRA and CDR2 YSYEKL. The CDR3 covers 17 residues.

This clonotype was picked up many times. This chain joins TRBV11-2 and TRBJ2-4; D call uncertain. Per the germline V gene, CDR1 is SGHAT and CDR2 is FQNNGV. Trimming took off 3 bases at V and 1 base at J, with 7 bases between the two ends. The length of the CDR3 is 14 residues. The CDR3 nucleotides read TGTGCCAGCAGCTTTCCAGCGGCCAAAAACATTCAGTACTTC. Amino acid sequence: CASSFPAAKNIQYF.

The sample holds a few counts of this clonotype. V gene TRBV15 combines with J gene TRBJ2-2, with a weak D call TRBD1 (5 bases). The CDR3 has 17 amino acids. With 3 bases removed from V and 1 base from J, the gap between germline ends came to 15 bases. The germline V gene has CDR1 LNHNV and CDR2 YYDKDF (reference sequence). CDR3 amino acids: CATSRDAGNLNTGELFF. The CDR3, as DNA: TGTGCCACCAGCAGGGATGCAGGGAACCTGAACACCGGGGAGCTGTTTTTT.

The chain carries TRBV10-2 and TRBJ2-1, with 15 bases aligning to TRBD2. Per the germline V gene, CDR1 is WSHSY and CDR2 is SAAADI. J gave up 8 bases and V 6 bases, and 5 bases lay outside the gene matches. The CDR3 length is 15 residues. The CDR3 reads CASRNGLAGGHEQFF. CDR3 DNA: TGCGCCAGCAGAAACGGACTAGCGGGAGGGCATGAGCAGTTCTTC.

This clonotype has a handful of counts. V and J are TRBV15 and TRBJ1-1; 9 nucleotides agree with TRBD1. With 4 bases clipped from V and 5 bases from J, the junction kept 2 bases outside the gene matches. Looked up from germline, CDR1 is LNHNV and CDR2 is YYDKDF (reference sequence). The CDR3 is 13 residues long. CDR3 loop: CATSTGTGTEAFF. As DNA, the CDR3 is TGTGCCACCAGCACCGGGACAGGGACTGAAGCTTTCTTT.

This rearrangement joins TRBV7-9 to TRBJ2-3; D is uncertain. The CDR3 has 12 amino acids. Trimming stripped 1 base from V and 4 bases from J, with 3 bases between. Germline V gene data show CDR1 as SEHNR and CDR2 as FQNEAQ (reference sequence). The CDR3 is CASSLDPDTQYF. The CDR3, as DNA: TGTGCCAGCAGCTTAGATCCAGATACGCAGTATTTT.

This clonotype was detected a few times. The genes are TRBV29-1 and TRBJ1-1; D gene ambiguous. Between the trimmed V and J ends, which lost 4 bases and 5 bases, there was a span of 5 bases. The V gene's germline CDR1 is SQVTM and CDR2 ANQGSEA. The CDR3 spans 10 residues. CDR3 sequence: CSVVGTEAFF. For the CDR3, the DNA is TGCAGCGTTGTAGGGACTGAAGCTTTCTTT.

This clonotype was observed at least ten times. The chain combines TRBV29-1 with TRBJ2-3; 7 bases map to TRBD2. Losses at the gene ends were 6 bases for V and 4 bases for J; bases not matched to a gene: 10. This CDR3 region has 14 residues. From germline, CDR1 is SQVTM and CDR2 ANQGSEA. The CDR3 DNA reads TGCAGCGTAGCCTTCGGGGGGAGCCCAGATACGCAGTATTTT. Amino acid sequence: CSVAFGGSPDTQYF.

A few counts support this clonotype. The chain uses TRBV7-3 and TRBJ2-1; 11 nucleotides align to TRBD2. The V segment lost 4 bases and the J segment 9 bases; nucleotides outside the gene matches: 23. Germline V lookup: CDR1 SGHTA, CDR2 FQGTGA. The CDR3 runs to 20 residues. Written as DNA, the CDR3 is TGTGCCAGCAGCTACCCAGGCACTAGCGGGAGAAACGGCGAGGAGGGTGAGCAGTTCTTC. Encoded protein: CASSYPGTSGRNGEEGEQFF.

The CDR3: CSAISGTSGIIEQYF. CDR3 bases: TGCAGTGCTATTTCCGGGACTAGCGGGATCATTGAGCAGTACTTC. The chain has TRBV20-1 and TRBJ2-7; 13 positions match TRBD2. The CDR3 is 15 residues long. The germline V gene has CDR1 DFQATT and CDR2 SNEGSKA (reference sequence). The J segment lost 7 bases and the V segment lost 4 bases, leaving 10 bases of the junction unmatched.